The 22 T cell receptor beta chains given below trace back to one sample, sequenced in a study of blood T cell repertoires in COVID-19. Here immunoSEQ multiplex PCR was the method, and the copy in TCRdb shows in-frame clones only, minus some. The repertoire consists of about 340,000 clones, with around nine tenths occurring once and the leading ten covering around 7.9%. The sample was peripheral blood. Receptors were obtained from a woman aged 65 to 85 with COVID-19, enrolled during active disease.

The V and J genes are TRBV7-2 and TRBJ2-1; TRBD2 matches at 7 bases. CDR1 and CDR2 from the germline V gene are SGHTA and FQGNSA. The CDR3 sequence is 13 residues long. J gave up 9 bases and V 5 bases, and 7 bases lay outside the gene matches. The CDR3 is CASSPQTSREQFF. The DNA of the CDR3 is TGTGCCAGCAGCCCCCAGACTAGCCGTGAGCAGTTCTTC. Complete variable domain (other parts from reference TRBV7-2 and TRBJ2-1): GAGVSQSPSNKVTEKGKDVELRCDPISGHTALYWYRQSLGQGLEFLIYFQGNSAPDKSGLPSDRFSAERTGGSVSTLTIQRTQQEDSAVYLCASSPQTSREQFFGPGTRLTVL.

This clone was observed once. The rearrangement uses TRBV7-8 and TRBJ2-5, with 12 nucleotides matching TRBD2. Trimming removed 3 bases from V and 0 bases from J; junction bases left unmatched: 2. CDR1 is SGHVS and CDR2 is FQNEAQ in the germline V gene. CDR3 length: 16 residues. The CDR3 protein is CASSLLAGGYQETQYF. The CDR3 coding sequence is TGTGCCAGCAGCTTGCTAGCGGGGGGGTACCAAGAGACCCAGTACTTC.

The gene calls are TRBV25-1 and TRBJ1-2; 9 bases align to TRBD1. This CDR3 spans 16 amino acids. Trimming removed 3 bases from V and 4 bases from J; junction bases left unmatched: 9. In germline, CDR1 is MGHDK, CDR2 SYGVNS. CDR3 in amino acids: CASSDNQGTGTYGYTF. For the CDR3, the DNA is TGTGCCAGCAGTGATAACCAAGGGACAGGGACCTATGGCTACACCTTC.

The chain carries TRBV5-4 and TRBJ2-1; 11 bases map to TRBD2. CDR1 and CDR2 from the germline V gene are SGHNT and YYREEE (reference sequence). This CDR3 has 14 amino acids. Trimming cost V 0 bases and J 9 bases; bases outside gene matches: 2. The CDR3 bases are TGTGCCAGCAGCTTGGGACTAGCGGGGTTTGAGCAGTTCTTC. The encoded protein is CASSLGLAGFEQFF.

The CDR3 loop reads CATSREEWGGEKLFF. Written as DNA, the CDR3 is TGTGCCACCAGCAGAGAGGAGTGGGGGGGAGAAAAACTGTTTTTT. The rearrangement joins TRBV15 to TRBJ1-4; possible D gene TRBD1, 5 bases. The germline V gene encodes CDR1 LNHNV and CDR2 YYDKDF (reference sequence). Between the trimmed V and J ends, which lost 0 bases and 8 bases, there was a span of 13 bases. The CDR3 consists of 15 residues.

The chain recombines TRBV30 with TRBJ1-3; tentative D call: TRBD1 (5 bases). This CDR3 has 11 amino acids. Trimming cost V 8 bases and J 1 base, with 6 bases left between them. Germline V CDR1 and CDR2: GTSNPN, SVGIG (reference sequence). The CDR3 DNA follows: TGTGCCGCAGGGTCTGGAAACACCATATATTTT. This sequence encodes CAAGSGNTIYF. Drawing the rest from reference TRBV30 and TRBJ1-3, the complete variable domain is SQTIHQWPATLVQPVGSPLSLECTVEGTSNPNLYWYRQAAGRGLQLLFYSVGIGQISSEVPQNLSASRPQDRQFILSSKKLLLSDSGFYLCAAGSGNTIYFGEGSWLTVV.

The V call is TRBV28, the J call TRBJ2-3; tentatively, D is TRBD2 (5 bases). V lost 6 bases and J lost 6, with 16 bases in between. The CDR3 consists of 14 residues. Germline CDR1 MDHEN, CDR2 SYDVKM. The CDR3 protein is CASSNGVEADTQYF. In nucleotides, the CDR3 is TGTGCCAGCAGCAATGGGGTGGAGGCGGATACGCAGTATTTT.

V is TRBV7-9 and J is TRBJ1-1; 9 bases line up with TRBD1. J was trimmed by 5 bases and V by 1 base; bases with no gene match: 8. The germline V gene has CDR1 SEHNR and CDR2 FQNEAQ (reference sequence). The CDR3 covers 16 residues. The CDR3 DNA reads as TGTGCCAGCAGCTTAGAAACGGGGACAGGGCGGACTGAAGCTTTCTTT. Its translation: CASSLETGTGRTEAFF. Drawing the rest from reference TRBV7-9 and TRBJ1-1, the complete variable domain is DTGVSQNPRHKITKRGQNVTFRCDPISEHNRLYWYRQTLGQGPEFLTYFQNEAQLEKSRLLSDRFSAERPKGSFSTLEIQRTEQGDSAMYLCASSLETGTGRTEAFFGQGTRLTVV.

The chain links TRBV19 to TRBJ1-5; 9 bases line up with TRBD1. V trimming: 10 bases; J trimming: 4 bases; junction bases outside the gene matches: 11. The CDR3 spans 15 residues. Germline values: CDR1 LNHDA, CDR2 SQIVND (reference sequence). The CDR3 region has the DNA TGTGCCACCGAACAGGGGGCGCACAGGAATCAGCCCCAGCATTTT. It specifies CATEQGAHRNQPQHF. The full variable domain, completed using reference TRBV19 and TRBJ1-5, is DGGITQSPKYLFRKEGQNVTLSCEQNLNHDAMYWYRQDPGQGLRLIYYSQIVNDFQKGDIAEGYSVSREKKESFPLTVTSAQKNPTAFYLCATEQGAHRNQPQHFGDGTRLSIL.

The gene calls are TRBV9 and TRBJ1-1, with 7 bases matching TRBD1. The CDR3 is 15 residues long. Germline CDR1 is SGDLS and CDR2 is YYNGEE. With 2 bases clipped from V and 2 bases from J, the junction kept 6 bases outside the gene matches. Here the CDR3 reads CASSVSRGPNTEAFF. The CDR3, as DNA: TGTGCCAGCAGCGTTTCAAGGGGGCCAAACACTGAAGCTTTCTTT.

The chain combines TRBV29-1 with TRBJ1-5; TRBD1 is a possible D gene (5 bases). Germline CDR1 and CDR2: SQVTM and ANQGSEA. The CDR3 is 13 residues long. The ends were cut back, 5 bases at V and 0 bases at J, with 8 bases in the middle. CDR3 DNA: TGCAGCGTTTCCAGGGATAGCAATCAGCCCCAGCATTTT. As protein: CSVSRDSNQPQHF.

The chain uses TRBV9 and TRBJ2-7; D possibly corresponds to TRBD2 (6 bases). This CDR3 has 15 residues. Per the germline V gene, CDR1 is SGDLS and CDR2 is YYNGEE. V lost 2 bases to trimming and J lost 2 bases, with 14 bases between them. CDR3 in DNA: TGTGCCAGCAGCGTGCGGGACGGACTTACCTACGAGCAGTACTTC. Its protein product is CASSVRDGLTYEQYF. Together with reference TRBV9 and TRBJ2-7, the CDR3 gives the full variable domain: DSGVTQTPKHLITATGQRVTLRCSPRSGDLSVYWYQQSLDQGLQFLIQYYNGEERAKGNILERFSAQQFPDLHSELNLSSLELGDSALYFCASSVRDGLTYEQYFGPGTRLTVT.

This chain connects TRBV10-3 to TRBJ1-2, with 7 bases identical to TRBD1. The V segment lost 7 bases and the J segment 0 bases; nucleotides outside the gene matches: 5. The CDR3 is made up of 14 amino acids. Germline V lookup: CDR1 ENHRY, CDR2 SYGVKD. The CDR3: CAITGQAANYGYTF. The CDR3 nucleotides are TGTGCCATCACAGGACAGGCCGCTAACTATGGCTACACCTTC.

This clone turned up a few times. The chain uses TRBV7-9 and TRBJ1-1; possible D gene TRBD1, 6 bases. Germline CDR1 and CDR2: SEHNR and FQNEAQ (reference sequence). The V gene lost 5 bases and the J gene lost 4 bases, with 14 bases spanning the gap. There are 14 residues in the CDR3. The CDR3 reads CASSRGGARTEAFF. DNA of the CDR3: TGTGCCAGCAGCCGCGGGGGGGCGCGCACTGAAGCTTTCTTT.

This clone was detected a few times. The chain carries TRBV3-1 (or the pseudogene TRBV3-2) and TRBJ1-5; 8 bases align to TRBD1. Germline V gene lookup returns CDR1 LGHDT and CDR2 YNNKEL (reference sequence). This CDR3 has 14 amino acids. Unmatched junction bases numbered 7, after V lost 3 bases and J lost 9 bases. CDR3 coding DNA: TGTGCCAGCAGCCATACGACAGGGGACGTGCCCCAGCATTTT. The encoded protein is CASSHTTGDVPQHF.

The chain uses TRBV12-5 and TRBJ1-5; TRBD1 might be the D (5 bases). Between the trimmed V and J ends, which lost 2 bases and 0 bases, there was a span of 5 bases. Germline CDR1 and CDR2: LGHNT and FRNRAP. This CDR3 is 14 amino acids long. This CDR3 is CASGLTGSNQPQHF. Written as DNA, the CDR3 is TGTGCTAGTGGTTTGACAGGTAGCAATCAGCCCCAGCATTTT.

The CDR3 coding sequence is TGTGCCAGCAGCCCTTGGGGAGGGGCCTACAACACTGAAGCTTTCTTT. Encoded protein: CASSPWGGAYNTEAFF. The rearrangement uses TRBV21-1 and TRBJ1-1. TRBV21-1 is labeled a pseudogene. This CDR3 region has 16 residues.

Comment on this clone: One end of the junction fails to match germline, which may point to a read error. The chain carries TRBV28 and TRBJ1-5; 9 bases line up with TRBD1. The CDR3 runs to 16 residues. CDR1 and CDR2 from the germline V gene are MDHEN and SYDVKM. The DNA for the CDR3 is TGTGCCAGCAGCGCATGGGGACAGGGTAGCGATCAGCCCCAGCATTTT. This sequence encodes CASSAWGQGSDQPQHF.

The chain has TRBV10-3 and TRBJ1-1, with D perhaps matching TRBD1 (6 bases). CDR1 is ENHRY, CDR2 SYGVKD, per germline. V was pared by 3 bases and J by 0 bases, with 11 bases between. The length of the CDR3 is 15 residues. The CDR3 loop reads CAISDWDTLNTEAFF. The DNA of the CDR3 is TGTGCCATCAGTGATTGGGACACTTTGAACACTGAAGCTTTCTTT.

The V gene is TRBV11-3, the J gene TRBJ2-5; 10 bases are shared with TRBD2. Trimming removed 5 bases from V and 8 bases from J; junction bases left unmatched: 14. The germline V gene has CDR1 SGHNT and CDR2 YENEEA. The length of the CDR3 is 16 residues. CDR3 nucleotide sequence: TGTGCCAGCAGCGTAAGCGGGAGGGGCGCAAGAGGAACCCAGTACTTC. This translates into CASSVSGRGARGTQYF.

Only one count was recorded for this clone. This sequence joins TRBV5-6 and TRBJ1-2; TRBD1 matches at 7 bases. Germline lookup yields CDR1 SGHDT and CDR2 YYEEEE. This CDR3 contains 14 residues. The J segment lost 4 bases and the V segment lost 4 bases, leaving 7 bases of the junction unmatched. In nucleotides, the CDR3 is TGTGCCAGCAGCCCTGTCCCAGGGGGCTATGGCTACACCTTC. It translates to CASSPVPGGYGYTF.

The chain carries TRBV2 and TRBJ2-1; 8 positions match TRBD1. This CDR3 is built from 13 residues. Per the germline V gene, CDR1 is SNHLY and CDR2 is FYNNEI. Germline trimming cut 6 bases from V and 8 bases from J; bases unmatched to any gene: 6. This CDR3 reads CASRRAGGDEQFF. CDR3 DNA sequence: TGTGCCAGCAGAAGGGCAGGGGGCGATGAGCAGTTCTTC.